The rows below give T cell receptor beta chains drawn from one sample of a study of T cell responses to AZD1222 COVID-19 vaccine. Generated by immunoSEQ multiplex PCR, the TCRdb table keeps only in-frame clones and is missing some. This table holds about 170,000 clones, just under 95% found once. The sample here was peripheral blood, taken on day 0 of AZD1222 vaccination. These receptors were taken from an adult in good health. Both conserved end residues are part of each CDR3. Each record gives: clone size, V gene, D gene, J gene, CDR3 protein, CDR3 DNA. D genes are given only for firm matches. A row's size may be missing; if present it is once, few, many or a size class.

>.|TRBV15|TRBD2|TRBJ2-1
CATSTSGGAAYNEQFF
TGTGCCACCAGCACTAGCGGGGGGGCCGCGTACAATGAGCAGTTCTTC
>.|TRBV6-6|TRBD2|TRBJ2-7
CASWRGGQVVNYEQYF
TGTGCCAGCTGGCGGGGGGGCCAAGTAGTTAACTACGAGCAGTACTTC
>.|TRBV18|.|TRBJ1-1
CASSPPSGNEAFF
TGTGCCAGCTCACCCCCCTCAGGGAACGAAGCTTTCTTT
>.|TRBV29-1|.|TRBJ2-7
CSAGSVVGANEQYF
TGCAGCGCCGGTAGTGTCGTTGGGGCAAACGAGCAGTACTTC
>.|TRBV6-2/TRBV6-3|TRBD1|TRBJ2-7
CASSNDRAYEQYF
TGTGCCAGCAGTAACGACAGGGCCTACGAGCAGTACTTC
>.|TRBV9|TRBD1|TRBJ2-3
CASSVGTGYTDTQYF
TGTGCCAGCAGCGTCGGGACAGGGTACACAGATACGCAGTATTTT
>.|TRBV3-1/TRBV3-2|.|TRBJ1-2
CASSQERHSYGYTF
TGTGCCAGCAGCCAAGAACGACATAGCTATGGCTACACCTTC
>.|TRBV5-6|.|TRBJ1-1
CASGAMWGTEAFF
TGTGCCAGCGGGGCTATGTGGGGCACTGAAGCTTTCTTT
>.|TRBV29-1|.|TRBJ1-2
CSVEGRGARYGYTF
TGCAGCGTTGAAGGGCGGGGGGCGCGCTATGGCTACACCTTC
>.|TRBV4-1|.|TRBJ2-2
CASREGPNTGELFF
TGCGCCAGCAGAGAGGGCCCGAACACCGGGGAGCTGTTTTTT
>.|TRBV4-1|TRBD1|TRBJ2-7
CASSPLGQGLHEQYF
TGCGCCAGCAGCCCGCTGGGACAGGGACTTCACGAGCAGTACTTC
>once|TRBV14|TRBD2|TRBJ2-7
CASSQALGRGYEQYF
TGTGCCAGCAGCCAAGCACTCGGGAGGGGCTACGAGCAGTACTTC
>.|TRBV3-1/TRBV3-2|.|TRBJ2-5
CASSQEQEYQETQYF
TGTGCCAGCAGCCAAGAGCAAGAGTACCAAGAGACCCAGTACTTC
>once|TRBV10-1|TRBD2|TRBJ2-1
CASSGSSGAYNEQFF
TGCGCCAGCAGTGGTTCTAGCGGGGCCTACAATGAGCAGTTCTTC
>.|TRBV7-8|.|TRBJ2-7
CASSFGSYEQYF
TGTGCCAGCAGCTTCGGCTCCTACGAGCAGTACTTC
>.|TRBV21-1|.|TRBJ2-7
CASSTGQISYEQYF
TGTGCCAGCAGTACAGGGCAGATATCCTACGAGCAGTACTTC
>.|TRBV27|TRBD1|TRBJ1-3
CASSLQGGNSGNTIYF
TGTGCCAGCAGTTTACAGGGGGGAAACTCTGGAAACACCATATATTTT
>.|TRBV6-2/TRBV6-3|TRBD1|TRBJ2-7
CASSAGDRPIYEQYF
TGTGCCAGCAGCGCCGGGGACAGACCGATCTACGAGCAGTACTTC
>.|TRBV5-4|TRBD2|TRBJ2-1
CASSFATSGNNEQFF
TGTGCCAGCAGCTTTGCGACTAGCGGGAACAATGAGCAGTTCTTC
>.|TRBV29-1|TRBD1|TRBJ2-3
CSVRQGGSTDTQYF
TGCAGCGTTAGACAGGGGGGTAGCACAGATACGCAGTATTTT
>.|TRBV6-2/TRBV6-3|.|TRBJ2-5
CASSTVLHKETQYF
TGTGCCAGCAGTACGGTACTACATAAAGAGACCCAGTACTTC
>once|TRBV13|.|TRBJ2-3
CASSLGLIGGVTDTQYF
TGTGCCAGCAGCTTAGGATTGATAGGGGGGGTCACAGATACGCAGTATTTT
>.|TRBV2|TRBD1|TRBJ2-1
CASSMDRASYNEQFF
TGTGCCAGCAGTATGGACAGGGCATCCTACAATGAGCAGTTCTTC
>.|TRBV2|TRBD1|TRBJ2-7
CASSALDRPLGYEQYF
TGTGCCAGCAGTGCCCTGGACAGGCCGCTCGGCTACGAGCAGTACTTC
>.|TRBV27|.|TRBJ1-6
CASSLSEGGLSYNSPLHF
TGTGCCAGCAGTTTATCAGAGGGGGGGTTGAGCTATAATTCACCCCTCCACTTT
>.|TRBV5-4|TRBD2|TRBJ2-5
CASSRSGGHQETQYF
TGTGCCAGCAGTAGAAGCGGGGGGCACCAAGAGACCCAGTACTTC
>.|TRBV2|TRBD2|TRBJ2-1
CASSAPGRRGSREQFF
TGTGCCAGCAGTGCCCCGGGAAGGCGGGGGAGTCGCGAGCAGTTCTTC
>.|TRBV7-7|TRBD2|TRBJ2-3
CASSSSPGLAGVDTQYF
TGTGCTAGCAGCTCGAGTCCGGGACTAGCGGGGGTAGATACGCAGTATTTT
>few|TRBV6-5|.|TRBJ1-2
CASSYLAGANPGGYTF
TGTGCCAGCAGTTACCTCGCAGGAGCCAACCCCGGCGGCTACACCTTC
>.|TRBV11-2|.|TRBJ1-1
CASSLASKDSRAFF
TGTGCCAGCAGCTTAGCCTCGAAGGACAGTCGAGCTTTCTTT
>.|TRBV13|.|TRBJ1-6
CASSLGGKELNSPLHF
TGTGCCAGCAGCTTAGGAGGGAAGGAGTTGAATTCACCCCTCCACTTT
>.|TRBV19|TRBD1|TRBJ2-3
CASKGDRGLLTDTQYF
TGTGCCAGTAAAGGGGACAGGGGACTTCTCACAGATACGCAGTATTTT
>.|TRBV5-6|.|TRBJ1-1
CASSLFGGRAFF
TGTGCCAGCAGCCTCTTTGGGGGGCGGGCTTTCTTT
>.|TRBV4-1|TRBD1|TRBJ2-5
CASGTTGTGEETQYF
TGCGCCAGCGGAACGACCGGGACAGGTGAAGAGACCCAGTACTTC
>.|TRBV4-1|.|TRBJ1-2
CASSQEVLNYGYTF
TGCGCCAGCAGCCAAGAGGTCCTTAACTATGGCTACACCTTC
>.|TRBV5-3|.|TRBJ1-2
CAAKSVRNIRNPNYGYTF
TGTGCCGCTAAATCTGTGAGGAACATTCGAAACCCTAACTATGGCTACACCTTC
>.|TRBV3-1/TRBV3-2|.|TRBJ1-1
CASSPPRQRNTEAFF
TGTGCCAGCAGCCCCCCGCGACAGAGGAACACTGAAGCTTTCTTT
>.|TRBV19|.|TRBJ1-3
CASSNVLSSGNTIYF
TGTGCCAGTAGCAATGTCCTCAGCTCTGGAAACACCATATATTTT
>.|TRBV6-5|TRBD2|TRBJ2-7
CASRILSGRGEQYF
TGTGCCAGCAGAATCCTGAGCGGGAGGGGCGAGCAGTACTTC
>.|TRBV5-1|TRBD1|TRBJ1-5
CASSLGGTGANQPQHF
TGCGCCAGCAGCTTGGGGGGGACAGGGGCAAATCAGCCCCAGCATTTT
>.|TRBV11-2|TRBD1|TRBJ1-1
CASSQDRARMNTEAFF
TGTGCCAGCAGCCAGGACAGGGCCCGAATGAACACTGAAGCTTTCTTT
>.|TRBV5-1|.|TRBJ1-1
CASSPRQVAAEAFF
TGCGCCAGCAGCCCTCGACAGGTCGCGGCTGAAGCTTTCTTT
>.|TRBV27|TRBD1|TRBJ1-2
CASSWTGYLDYGYTF
TGTGCCAGCAGTTGGACAGGCTATTTGGACTATGGCTACACCTTC
>.|TRBV6-2/TRBV6-3|TRBD1|TRBJ2-7
CASSTHDRAYEQYF
TGTGCCAGCAGTACCCACGACAGGGCCTACGAGCAGTACTTC
>.|TRBV6-5|TRBD2|TRBJ2-7
CASRLAGGEQYF
TGTGCCAGCAGACTAGCGGGGGGGGAGCAGTACTTC
>few|TRBV5-1|.|TRBJ2-7
CASSTGLVYEQYF
TGCGCCAGCAGCACCGGACTGGTCTACGAGCAGTACTTC
>once|TRBV14|TRBD1|TRBJ1-4
CASSQFTGGAMGKLFF
TGTGCCAGCAGCCAATTCACAGGGGGCGCGATGGGAAAACTGTTTTTT
>.|TRBV15|.|TRBJ1-3
CATSREGSGGNSGNTIYF
TGTGCCACCAGCAGAGAAGGGAGCGGGGGAAACTCTGGAAACACCATATATTTT
>.|TRBV5-5|.|TRBJ2-1
CASSSGSLGDGEQFF
TGTGCCAGCAGCTCGGGGTCCCTGGGGGATGGTGAGCAGTTCTTC
>.|TRBV19|.|TRBJ1-5
CASSIDLGGGKPQHF
TGTGCCAGTAGTATAGATTTAGGCGGAGGAAAGCCCCAGCATTTT
>.|TRBV6-5|TRBD1|TRBJ2-7
CASKGQGAGEQYF
TGTGCCAGCAAGGGACAGGGGGCTGGCGAGCAGTACTTC
>few|TRBV15|.|TRBJ1-1
CATSTGTRGGAFF
TGTGCCACCAGCACCGGGACACGCGGGGGGGCTTTCTTT
>.|TRBV25-1|TRBD1|TRBJ2-7
CASSEIAGQGYEQYF
TGTGCCAGCAGTGAAATAGCAGGACAGGGGTACGAGCAGTACTTC
>.|TRBV5-5|TRBD2|TRBJ2-1
CASSWGGIEQFF
TGTGCCAGCAGCTGGGGGGGAATCGAGCAGTTCTTC
>.|TRBV7-8|.|TRBJ1-1
CASSRNRTGNTEAFF
TGTGCCAGCAGCCGTAATCGCACAGGGAACACTGAAGCTTTCTTT
>.|TRBV6-1|.|TRBJ2-7
CASSETPGTSYEQYF
TGTGCCAGCAGTGAAACCCCCGGGACATCCTACGAGCAGTACTTC
>.|TRBV18|.|TRBJ2-1
CASSPGDIRYNEQFF
TGTGCCAGCTCACCAGGGGACATCCGTTACAATGAGCAGTTCTTC